The T cell receptor beta chain under discussion was sequenced for a study of T cells of healthy individuals. This clonotype was detected many times. This CDR3 contains 13 residues. Germline-derived CDR1 and CDR2 are SNHLY and FYNNEI. Trimming took 7 bases from V and 3 from J; bases not matched to a gene: 3. TCRdb called the 5' RACE reads again in MiXCR, with one record for every CDR3 protein. The profile shows just over 40,000 distinct CDR3 sequences, 4.5% of them singletons. The sequence derives from a human donor in good health. The chain joins TRBV2 to TRBJ2-5; TRBD2 agrees at 9 bases. CDR3 sequence reads: CASKRTSEETQYF. In nucleotides, the CDR3 is TGTGCCAGCAAGCGGACTAGCGAAGAGACCCAGTACTTC.